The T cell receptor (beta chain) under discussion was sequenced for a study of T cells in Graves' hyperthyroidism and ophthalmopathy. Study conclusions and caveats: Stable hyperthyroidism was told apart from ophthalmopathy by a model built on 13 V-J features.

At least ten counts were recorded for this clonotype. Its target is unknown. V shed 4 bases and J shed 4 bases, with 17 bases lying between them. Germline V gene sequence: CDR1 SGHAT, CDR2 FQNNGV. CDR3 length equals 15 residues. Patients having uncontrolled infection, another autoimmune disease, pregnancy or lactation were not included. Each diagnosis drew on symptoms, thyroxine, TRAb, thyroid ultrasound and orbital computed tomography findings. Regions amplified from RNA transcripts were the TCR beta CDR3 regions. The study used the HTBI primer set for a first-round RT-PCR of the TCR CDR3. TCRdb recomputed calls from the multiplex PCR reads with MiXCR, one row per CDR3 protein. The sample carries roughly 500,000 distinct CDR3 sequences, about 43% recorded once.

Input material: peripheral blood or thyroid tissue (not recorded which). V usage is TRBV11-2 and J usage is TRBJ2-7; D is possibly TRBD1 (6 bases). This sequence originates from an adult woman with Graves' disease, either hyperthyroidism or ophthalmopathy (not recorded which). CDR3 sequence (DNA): TGTGCCAGCAGCTATCCGGGACACAAGAATTACGAGCAGTACTTC. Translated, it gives CASSYPGHKNYEQYF.